One and the same sample provided the 20 T cell receptor beta chains below, sequenced in a study of early T cells in non-severe SARS-CoV-2 infection. Via MiXCR, TCRdb re-called the 5' RACE reads, giving one row per CDR3 protein. Altogether about 23,000 distinct CDR3 sequences are present, roughly 5.3% being singletons, with the ten largest covering about 4%. Sequencing was performed on whole blood. These TCRs come from an adult who was a healthcare worker with PCR-confirmed SARS-CoV-2 infection or an uninfected control (not recorded which).

This clonotype was recorded at least ten times. The chain has TRBV7-9 and TRBJ2-7; tentatively, D is TRBD1 (5 bases). The CDR3 runs 12 residues. The V gene lost 1 base and the J gene lost 6 bases, with 7 bases spanning the gap. Germline values: CDR1 SEHNR, CDR2 FQNEAQ (reference sequence). CDR3 amino acids: CASSLDRSEQYF. The CDR3 coding sequence is TGTGCCAGCAGCTTAGACAGGTCCGAGCAGTACTTC.

This clonotype showed up just a few times. The V call is TRBV10-3, the J call TRBJ2-7, with 9 positions matching TRBD1. CDR3 length: 13 amino acids. With V trimmed by 10 bases and J by 1 base, 5 bases remained unmatched. The germline CDR1 and CDR2 sequences are ENHRY and SYGVKD. CDR3 sequence (DNA): TGTGCCAGCAAGGGACAGGGTTCCTACGAGCAGTACTTC. This codes for CASKGQGSYEQYF.

This clonotype was found a few times. This rearrangement joins TRBV4-3 to TRBJ2-5; possibly TRBD2 for D (7 bases). This CDR3 has 16 amino acids. Germline V gene data show CDR1 as LGHNA and CDR2 as YSLEER. Trimming shortened V by 0 bases and J by 4 bases, and 15 bases separated the two germline ends. The CDR3 region has the DNA TGCGCCAGCAGCCAAGATTGGGGGGGGGCCGGAGAGACCCAGTACTTC. Protein product: CASSQDWGGAGETQYF.

This rearrangement joins TRBV5-1 to TRBJ2-4, with TRBD1 matching over 7 bases. The CDR3 sequence is 17 residues long. From germline, CDR1 is SGHRS and CDR2 YFSETQ. V lost 3 bases to trimming and J lost 0 bases; unmatched junction nucleotides: 9. The CDR3 DNA reads as TGCGCCAGCAGCTCAGACAGGGATCTGGTAGCCAAAAACATTCAGTACTTC. Its protein is CASSSDRDLVAKNIQYF.

The table lists this clonotype with many counts. The chain joins TRBV11-2 to TRBJ2-5; 9 bases are shared with TRBD1. This CDR3 has 17 amino acids. V lost 4 bases and J lost 8; bases outside the gene matches: 17. Germline-derived CDR1 and CDR2 are SGHAT and FQNNGV. The CDR3 reads CASSYIGPGQGLVTQYF. As DNA, the CDR3 is TGTGCCAGCAGCTATATTGGACCGGGACAGGGTTTGGTCACCCAGTACTTC.

The V and J genes are TRBV20-1 and TRBJ2-7; D remains ambiguous. The V end lost 2 bases, the J end lost 1 base, and 9 bases lay between the germline ends. CDR1 and CDR2 from the germline V gene are DFQATT and SNEGSKA (reference sequence). The CDR3 totals 13 residues. The CDR3 bases are TGCAGTGCTAGAATACCCGATTCCTACGAGCAGTACTTC. Translating it yields CSARIPDSYEQYF.

In this sample, this clonotype turned up many times. The CDR3 here is CASSPGGTSGVQETQYF. The CDR3 bases are TGTGCCAGCAGCCCGGGTGGGACTAGCGGGGTTCAAGAGACCCAGTACTTC. This sequence joins TRBV7-8 and TRBJ2-5; 13 bases align to TRBD2. CDR1 SGHVS and CDR2 FQNEAQ come from the germline V gene. The junction had 8 bases not matched to a gene; V was cut back by 5 bases and J by 2 bases. The CDR3 runs 17 residues.

In its sample, this clonotype was seen many times. The chain carries TRBV5-5 and TRBJ1-1, with D tentatively TRBD1 (6 bases). The CDR3 loop spans 14 amino acids. With 4 bases removed from V and 0 bases from J, the gap between germline ends came to 10 bases. Germline lookup yields CDR1 SGHKS and CDR2 YYEKEE (reference sequence). CDR3 loop: CASSPRDMNTEAFF. CDR3 coding DNA: TGTGCCAGCAGCCCCAGGGACATGAACACTGAAGCTTTCTTT.

The table lists this clonotype with a few counts. J is TRBJ1-1 and V is TRBV27, with TRBD1 identical over 7 bases. CDR3 length equals 15 residues. Trimming took 5 bases from V and 4 from J; bases not matched to a gene: 10. Germline assignment: CDR1 MNHEY and CDR2 SMNVEV (reference sequence). In DNA, the CDR3 is TGTGCCAGCAGTCATCCCGACAGGGAAGGCACTGAAGCTTTCTTT. Its protein is CASSHPDREGTEAFF.

In this sample, this clonotype turned up many times. The chain couples TRBV29-1 to TRBJ2-1; D is undetermined. This CDR3 region has 10 residues. Trimming removed 4 bases from V and 10 bases from J, with 8 bases in between. The germline gives CDR1 SQVTM, CDR2 ANQGSEA. CDR3 residues: CSVAWGEQFF. CDR3 DNA: TGCAGCGTTGCGTGGGGAGAGCAGTTCTTC.

This clonotype was seen a handful of times. The J gene is TRBJ2-7, the V gene TRBV5-1, with D uncertain. The CDR3 totals 13 residues. Germline CDR1 reads SGHRS; CDR2 reads YFSETQ. V lost 2 bases and J 0 bases, leaving 6 bases between the germline ends. CDR3 protein: CASSLPSSYEQYF. In nucleotides, the CDR3 is TGCGCCAGCAGCTTACCCAGCTCCTACGAGCAGTACTTC.

This clonotype was recorded a few times. The V call is TRBV7-2, the J call TRBJ2-1; D perhaps matches TRBD1 (5 bases). Trimming took off 7 bases at V and 14 bases at J, with 18 bases between the two ends. The CDR3 sequence is 12 residues long. Germline V lookup: CDR1 SGHTA, CDR2 FQGNSA. CDR3 DNA sequence: TGTGCCAGCACCACTTACAGGAGTAACAAGTTCTTC. Protein sequence: CASTTYRSNKFF.

This clonotype came up many times. This rearrangement joins TRBV2 to TRBJ2-4, with a tentative D call TRBD1 (6 bases). V gave up 6 bases and J gave up 9 bases, with 18 bases separating them. Germline loops: CDR1 SNHLY, CDR2 FYNNEI. The CDR3 is made up of 14 amino acids. The CDR3 DNA reads TGTGCCAGCAGGGATACAGGGTTAATTGCCATTCAGTACTTC. It codes for CASRDTGLIAIQYF. Full variable domain (missing parts from reference TRBV2 and TRBJ2-4): EPEVTQTPSHQVTQMGQEVILRCVPISNHLYFYWYRQILGQKVEFLVSFYNNEISEKSEIFDDQFSVERPDGSNFTLKIRSTKLEDSAMYFCASRDTGLIAIQYFGAGTRLSVL.

This clonotype was seen repeatedly, ten times or more. V is TRBV7-9 and J is TRBJ2-1, with a tentative D call TRBD2 (5 bases). Germline CDR1 is SEHNR and CDR2 is FQNEAQ (reference sequence). This CDR3 has 16 amino acids. Trimming took off 3 bases at V and 7 bases at J, with 19 bases between the two ends. CDR3 in amino acids: CASSLSTRGEGNEQFF. CDR3 nucleotides: TGTGCCAGCAGCTTGTCAACTAGAGGAGAGGGAAATGAGCAGTTCTTC. The full variable domain, completed using reference TRBV7-9 and TRBJ2-1, is DTGVSQNPRHKITKRGQNVTFRCDPISEHNRLYWYRQTLGQGPEFLTYFQNEAQLEKSRLLSDRFSAERPKGSFSTLEIQRTEQGDSAMYLCASSLSTRGEGNEQFFGPGTRLTVL.

Many counts were recorded for this clonotype. The chain has TRBV14 and TRBJ2-7, with TRBD1 identical over 9 bases. The germline CDR1 and CDR2 sequences are SGHDN and FVKESK. Trimming at V came to 4 bases and at J to 2 bases, leaving 3 bases not matched to a gene. This CDR3 has 14 amino acids. CDR3 in DNA: TGTGCCAGCAGCCTGGGGACAGGGCCCTACGAGCAGTACTTC. Translated, it gives CASSLGTGPYEQYF.

This clonotype was seen only a few times. A much larger clone differs from this one at a single base, so this may be a read error. Since the CDR3 does not end with the conserved phenylalanine or tryptophan, this likely comes from a read error. The rearrangement uses TRBV11-2 and TRBJ1-3; D call uncertain. Germline CDR1 is SGHAT and CDR2 is FQNNGV. The CDR3 length is 14 residues. V lost 3 bases and J 6 bases, leaving 12 bases between the germline ends. The CDR3 region has the DNA TGTGCCAGCAGCTTCGTTGGGGAATTAAACACCATATATTTG. Translating it yields CASSFVGELNTIYL.

This clonotype was counted at least ten times. CDR3 residues: CASSLGDRGNYGYTF. The CDR3 bases are TGTGCCAGCAGCTTGGGGGACAGGGGAAACTATGGCTACACCTTC. The genes are TRBV7-8 and TRBJ1-2; TRBD1 aligns across 10 bases. This CDR3 contains 15 residues. The germline gives CDR1 SGHVS, CDR2 FQNEAQ. V lost 3 bases to trimming and J lost 2 bases; unmatched junction nucleotides: 3.

This clonotype is labeled medium-sized. V usage is TRBV6-1 and J usage is TRBJ2-2; unclear D gene. The CDR3 is made up of 14 amino acids. Trimming took 1 base from V and 7 from J, leaving 10 bases between them. CDR1 MNHNS and CDR2 SASEGT come from the germline V gene. CDR3 loop: CASSEVWEGGELFF. Written as DNA, the CDR3 is TGTGCCAGCAGTGAAGTCTGGGAAGGCGGGGAGCTGTTTTTT.

This clonotype showed up just a few times. CDR3 coding DNA: TGCAGCGTTGGGCGCGGGACCTACAATGAGCAGTTCTTC. Amino acids: CSVGRGTYNEQFF. The chain is built from TRBV29-1 and TRBJ2-1; D perhaps matches TRBD2 (6 bases). The CDR3 consists of 13 residues. V lost 4 bases and J lost 2, with 9 bases in between. The germline V gene has CDR1 SQVTM and CDR2 ANQGSEA.

This clonotype has a handful of counts. V usage is TRBV7-2 and J usage is TRBJ1-5, with D hard to call. The germline V gene has CDR1 SGHTA and CDR2 FQGNSA. V was shortened by 5 bases and J by 5 bases, with 10 bases between the two germline ends. The CDR3 extends over 13 amino acids. In DNA, the CDR3 is TGTGCCAGCAGCAAAGTCGGGGATCAGCCCCAGCATTTT. Its protein is CASSKVGDQPQHF.